Following are 2 T cell receptor beta chains from one sample sequenced in a study of vaccination effects on CD4 cells after COVID-19. These receptors are not linked to any known antigen. Sequencing was preceded by expansion of antigen-specific CD4+ T cells with viral peptide pools in the ViraFEST assay. Researchers isolated CD4+ T cells once ten to eleven days of culture had elapsed. Vaccine recipients had no previous SARS-CoV-2 infection; their nucleocapsid antibodies were negative. The assay was immunoSEQ multiplex PCR, and TCRdb's table has in-frame clones only and misses some. The sample consists of over 25,000 clones, roughly 68% of them appearing once. The source material was CD4+ T cells from PBMCs cultured with HCoV-NL63 spike peptides, sampled before COVID-19 vaccination. These receptors all stem from a human donor who received a COVID-19 vaccine.

This sequence joins TRBV7-8 and TRBJ2-3, with D possibly TRBD2 on 6 matching bases. The CDR3 is 14 amino acids. Per germline, CDR1 SGHVS and CDR2 FQNEAQ. The V end lost 4 bases, the J end lost 8 bases, and 16 bases lay between the germline ends. DNA for the CDR3: TGTGCCAGCAGCTCCGGACTACCCGCCGGTACGCAGTATTTT. Amino acid sequence: CASSSGLPAGTQYF.

The V and J genes are TRBV3-1 (or the pseudogene TRBV3-2) and TRBJ2-1; 16 nucleotides match TRBD2. After removal of 4 bases from V and 5 bases from J, the junction contained 2 bases not matched to a gene. There are 16 residues in the CDR3. In germline, CDR1 is LGHDT, CDR2 YNNKEL (reference sequence). The CDR3 bases are TGTGCCAGCAGCCGGGGACTAGCGGGGGGGAACAATGAGCAGTTCTTC. Its translation: CASSRGLAGGNNEQFF.